This T cell receptor (beta chain) was found in a study of CD4+ T cells in melanoma. CDR1 is MNHEY, CDR2 SVGAGI, per germline. The trim removed 3 bases at V and 4 bases at J, leaving 5 bases unmatched. This CDR3 has 15 residues. This clone was seen once. Measured with immunoSEQ multiplex PCR; TCRdb has only the in-frame clones, and not every one. Here the sample spans more than 8,500 clones, approximately 70% being singletons. The sequencing sample was made of peripheral blood. This clonotype was obtained from a human donor with melanoma. J is TRBJ1-4 and V is TRBV6-5; 7 bases agree with TRBD1. CDR3 coding DNA: TGTGCCAGCAGTTATACTACAGGGGTTAATGAAAAACTGTTTTTT. This sequence encodes CASSYTTGVNEKLFF.